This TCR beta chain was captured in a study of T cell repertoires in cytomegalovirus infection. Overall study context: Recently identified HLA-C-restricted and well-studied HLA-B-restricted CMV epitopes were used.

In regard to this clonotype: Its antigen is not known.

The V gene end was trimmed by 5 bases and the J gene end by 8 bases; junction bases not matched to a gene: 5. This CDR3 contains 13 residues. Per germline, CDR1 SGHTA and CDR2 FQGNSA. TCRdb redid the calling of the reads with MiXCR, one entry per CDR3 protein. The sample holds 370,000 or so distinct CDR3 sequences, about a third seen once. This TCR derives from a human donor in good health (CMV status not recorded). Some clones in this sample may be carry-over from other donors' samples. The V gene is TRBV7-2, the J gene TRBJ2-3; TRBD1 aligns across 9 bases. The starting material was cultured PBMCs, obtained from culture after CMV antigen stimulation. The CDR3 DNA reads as TGTGCCAGCAGCGGGGACAGGGCGGGTACGCAGTATTTT. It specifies CASSGDRAGTQYF.